One sample yielded the 18 T cell receptor beta chains listed below, sequenced in a study of T cell clonality in common variable immunodeficiency. Study-wide points: In common variable immunodeficiency, TCR beta chains reportedly carried fewer deletions and N-nucleotide insertions.

The antigens these receptors bind are not known. Using immunoSEQ multiplex PCR, the repertoire was profiled, and TCRdb retains in-frame clones only, with some absent. Observed in the sample are 25,000 or so clones, none of them singletons. The sequencing input was peripheral blood mononuclear cells. The source is a human donor with common variable immunodeficiency.

The covered CDR3 bases are TGTGCCAGTAGTATCAGGGGGATCATGAACACTGAA. It codes for CASSIRGIMNTE. The entire CDR3 protein reads CASSIRGIMNTEAFF. The gene calls are TRBV19 and TRBJ1-1, with 7 bases fitting TRBD1. The sequence runs out 3 residues before the end of the CDR3; the remainder is reconstructed from the germline J gene. The CDR3 runs to 15 residues. With 3 bases clipped from V and 0 bases from J, the junction kept 4 bases outside the gene matches. CDR1 and CDR2 (germline): LNHDA, SQIVND (reference sequence).

As concerns this clone: The CDR3 is cut off 3 residues early in the read; its end comes from the germline J gene. The V gene is TRBV19, the J gene TRBJ1-5, with D uncertain. Trimming took 2 bases from V and 0 from J, leaving 14 bases between them. The CDR3 extends over 17 amino acids. CDR1 and CDR2 from the germline V gene are LNHDA and SQIVND (reference sequence). CDR3 bases read: TGTGCCAGTAGTATACCTTTGACTGATTATAGCAATCAGCCC. Amino acids: CASSIPLTDYSNQP. The entire CDR3 is CASSIPLTDYSNQPQHF. Based on the CDR3 plus reference TRBV19 and TRBJ1-5, the full variable domain is DGGITQSPKYLFRKEGQNVTLSCEQNLNHDAMYWYRQDPGQGLRLIYYSQIVNDFQKGDIAEGYSVSREKKESFPLTVTSAQKNPTAFYLCASSIPLTDYSNQPQHFGDGTRLSIL.

This clone was seen ten or more times. Read data end 3 residues before the CDR3 end; the end is taken from the germline J gene. V and J are TRBV6-2 or TRBV6-3 and TRBJ1-1; 8 bases align to TRBD1. Trimming removed 10 bases from V and 1 base from J; junction bases left unmatched: 2. This CDR3 is built from 12 residues. Germline CDR1 reads MNHEY; CDR2 reads SVGEGT. CDR3 region: CATQGANTEAFF. CDR3 bases read: TGTGCCACCCAGGGGGCGAACACTGAA.

This clone was seen a few times. The read comes to an end 3 residues before the CDR3 does, leaving the germline J gene to fill in the end. This sequence joins TRBV30 and TRBJ2-5; D unclear. Germline CDR1 is GTSNPN and CDR2 is SVGIG (reference sequence). V was trimmed by 0 bases and J by 5 bases, leaving 7 bases between them. This CDR3 has 12 residues. The part of the CDR3 DNA that was read is TGTGCCTGGAGTGTATTCGCGGAGACC. This gives the protein CAWSVFAET. The entire CDR3 sequence reads CAWSVFAETQYF.

This clone was detected ten times or more. With the read ending 3 residues before the CDR3 end, the germline J gene is used to fill in that end. The chain couples TRBV19 to TRBJ1-2; a possible D gene is TRBD1 (5 bases). Germline CDR1 reads LNHDA; CDR2 reads SQIVND (reference sequence). The V and J ends lost 5 bases and 6 bases respectively, with 22 bases between them. This CDR3 is built from 16 residues. This CDR3 reads CASSPSAGRLGDGYTF. CDR3 bases read: TGTGCCAGTAGTCCGTCTGCAGGGCGGCTTGGGGATGGC. Full variable domain (rest looked up from reference TRBV19 and TRBJ1-2): DGGITQSPKYLFRKEGQNVTLSCEQNLNHDAMYWYRQDPGQGLRLIYYSQIVNDFQKGDIAEGYSVSREKKESFPLTVTSAQKNPTAFYLCASSPSAGRLGDGYTFGSGTRLTVV.

In the case of this clone: The CDR3 end is not reached by the read, which stops 3 residues before it; the germline J gene fills it in. The J gene is TRBJ1-6, the V gene TRBV7-6, with 7 bases identical to TRBD1. The CDR3 is made up of 18 amino acids. CDR1 is SGHVS, CDR2 FNYEAQ, per germline. The V and J ends lost 4 bases and 8 bases, in that order; junction bases with no gene match: 17. CDR3 DNA, as far as it was read: TGTGCCAGCAGCTCCAACGCTCCGGGGACAGCCTTGGATTCACCC. This codes for CASSSNAPGTALDSP. The full CDR3 is CASSSNAPGTALDSPLHF.

With respect to this clone: The CDR3 end is not reached by the read, which stops 3 residues before it; the germline J gene fills it in. The rearrangement uses TRBV30 and TRBJ2-7; TRBD1 matches at 8 bases. The junction had 9 bases not matched to a gene; V was cut back by 3 bases and J by 2 bases. The CDR3 length is 15 residues. Germline lookup yields CDR1 GTSNPN and CDR2 SVGIG (reference sequence). The part of the CDR3 DNA that was read is TGTGCCTGGAGCCACCGGGACAGGCTCCCCTACGAG. Translated, it gives CAWSHRDRLPYE. In full, the CDR3 reads CAWSHRDRLPYEQYF.

In its sample, this clone was seen a few times. Sequencing ends 3 residues short of the CDR3 end; the germline J gene provides the rest. The chain employs TRBV19 and TRBJ2-2; D unresolved. Germline assignment: CDR1 LNHDA and CDR2 SQIVND (reference sequence). This CDR3 is 14 amino acids long. Trimming stripped 7 bases from V and 0 bases from J, with 9 bases between. The CDR3 here is CASKYKTNTGELFF. The part of the CDR3 DNA that was read is TGTGCCAGTAAGTACAAGACGAACACCGGGGAG.

This clone counts as medium-sized. The CDR3 is cut off 3 residues early in the read; its end comes from the germline J gene. This chain connects TRBV10-3 to TRBJ2-1, with 9 bases matching TRBD2. The V gene's germline CDR1 is ENHRY and CDR2 SYGVKD. The ends lost 2 bases at V and 6 bases at J; junction bases unmatched: 5. The CDR3 is 15 amino acids. The CDR3 reads CAISEGGLASNEQFF. The CDR3 DNA, read in part, is TGTGCCATCAGTGAGGGCGGACTAGCGTCCAATGAG.

Turning to this clone: Read data end 3 residues before the CDR3 end; the end is taken from the germline J gene. V is TRBV19 and J is TRBJ1-6; 7 nucleotides line up with TRBD1. Germline lookup yields CDR1 LNHDA and CDR2 SQIVND (reference sequence). The CDR3 runs 13 residues. The V and J ends lost 5 bases and 11 bases, in that order; junction bases with no gene match: 6. CDR3 residues: CASSPRQGTPLHF. Partial CDR3 DNA: TGTGCCAGTAGTCCCCGACAGGGCACACCC.

This clone was seen many times. CDR3 DNA (partial): TGTGCCAGCAGCCCTGGGCGGGGCTATGGC. It yields the protein CASSPGRGYG. The whole CDR3 reads CASSPGRGYGYTF. V usage is TRBV7-2 and J usage is TRBJ1-2; D is uncertain. The CDR3 goes on 3 residues after the read ends, and that part is filled in from the germline J gene. Germline V gene data show CDR1 as SGHTA and CDR2 as FQGNSA. Trimming cost V 5 bases and J 4 bases, with 11 bases left between them. This CDR3 spans 13 amino acids.

Of note for this clone: The read halts 3 residues ahead of the CDR3 end, with the missing end drawn from the germline J gene. The rearrangement joins TRBV11-2 to TRBJ2-7; TRBD1 aligns across 8 bases. This CDR3 has 13 residues. The germline gives CDR1 SGHAT, CDR2 FQNNGV. V gave up 5 bases and J gave up 5 bases; unmatched junction bases: 5. The chain's CDR3 is CASSVTGGNEQYF. CDR3 DNA (partial): TGTGCCAGCAGCGTAACAGGGGGAAACGAG.

Notes on this clone: The CDR3 goes on 3 residues after the read ends, and that part is filled in from the germline J gene. The V gene is TRBV10-2, the J gene TRBJ2-5; 8 bases line up with TRBD2. The CDR3 loop spans 14 amino acids. J gave up 1 base and V 6 bases, and 4 bases lay outside the gene matches. Germline CDR1 WSHSY, CDR2 SAAADI. CDR3 DNA (partial): TGCGCCAGCAGAACACTAGCGGCCCAAGAGACC. Protein: CASRTLAAQET. The whole CDR3 sequence reads CASRTLAAQETQYF.

This clone has more than one count but fewer than ten. Coverage ceases 3 residues before the CDR3 finishes, and the germline J gene fills in the end. This specimen includes other DNA sequences encoding the same CDR3. The V and J genes are TRBV18 and TRBJ1-3; TRBD1 might be the D (5 bases). The CDR3 extends over 16 amino acids. From germline, CDR1 is KGHSH and CDR2 LQKENI. Trimming shortened V by 2 bases and J by 0 bases, and 11 bases separated the two germline ends. The CDR3 bases that were read are TGTGCCAGCTCACCATTGACAGCTTCCTCTGGAAACACC. Its protein product is CASSPLTASSGNT. The full CDR3 protein is CASSPLTASSGNTIYF.

In the case of this clone: The CDR3 end falls 3 residues outside the read, so it is completed with the germline J gene. The chain couples TRBV6-1 to TRBJ2-3; 10 nucleotides line up with TRBD2. The V gene end was trimmed by 2 bases and the J gene end by 6 bases; junction bases not matched to a gene: 8. Germline CDR1 MNHNS, CDR2 SASEGT. CDR3 length equals 16 residues. The CDR3 is CASSELGAGGLDTQYF. CDR3 DNA (partial): TGTGCCAGCAGTGAACTCGGAGCGGGGGGGCTTGATACG.

This clone has more than one count but fewer than ten. The CDR3 end lies 3 residues beyond the end of the read and is filled in from the germline J gene. Other DNA sequences in this sample translate to the same CDR3. J is TRBJ1-1 and V is TRBV18; perhaps TRBD1 as D (5 bases). This CDR3 has 18 amino acids. V lost 1 base to trimming and J lost 4 bases, with 22 bases between them. CDR1 KGHSH and CDR2 LQKENI come from the germline V gene. Incomplete CDR3 DNA: TGTGCCAGCTCACCACTTTCCCCCCGGAGTGGCGGGGGCACTGAA. Its translation: CASSPLSPRSGGGTE. The whole CDR3 sequence is CASSPLSPRSGGGTEAFF. Together with reference TRBV18 and TRBJ1-1, the CDR3 gives the full variable domain: NAGVMQNPRHLVRRRGQEARLRCSPMKGHSHVYWYRQLPEEGLKFMVYLQKENIIDESGMPKERFSAEFPKEGPSILRIQQVVRGDSAAYFCASSPLSPRSGGGTEAFFGQGTRLTVV.

This clone was seen only a few times. The CDR3 end is not reached by the read, which stops 3 residues before it; the germline J gene fills it in. The J gene is TRBJ2-7, the V gene TRBV29-1; D is undetermined. Deletions cut 5 bases from V and 1 base from J, with 9 bases between. Looked up from germline, CDR1 is SQVTM and CDR2 is ANQGSEA. This CDR3 is 12 amino acids long. Here the CDR3 reads CSVKHSSYEQYF. CDR3 DNA, as far as it was read: TGCAGCGTTAAGCACAGTTCCTACGAG.

This clone has ten or more counts. The CDR3 extends 3 residues past the end of the read, so its final part is completed from the germline J gene. This sequence joins TRBV19 and TRBJ2-1; 9 bases are shared with TRBD1. With 4 bases clipped from V and 6 bases from J, the junction kept 10 bases outside the gene matches. Germline V gene lookup returns CDR1 LNHDA and CDR2 SQIVND (reference sequence). The CDR3 contains 16 residues. The CDR3 region is CASSKRVGTGFNEQFF. The sequenced CDR3 bases are TGTGCCAGTAGTAAGAGGGTCGGGACAGGGTTCAATGAG.